This T cell receptor (beta chain) was sequenced in a study of neurological immune-mediated disorders. Study observations and caveats: A possible signature appeared as one related-CDR3 cluster, in which phylogenetic grouping placed the repertoires of 18 of 34 multiple sclerosis patients.

V dropped 6 bases and J dropped 3; count of bases not matched to a gene: 3. Germline V gene data show CDR1 as WNHNN and CDR2 as SYGVQD (reference sequence). The CDR3 runs to 15 residues. TCRdb reanalysed the 5' RACE reads using MiXCR and keeps one entry per CDR3 protein. The repertoire holds more than 45,000 distinct CDR3 sequences, with 2% to 2.5% as singletons. This clonotype occurred many times. The antigen is unknown. Sequenced input: PBMCs. The sequence came from a man aged 50 to 60 with multiple sclerosis. The chain couples TRBV10-1 to TRBJ2-3, with 13 nucleotides matching TRBD2. Here the CDR3 reads CASSRTSGGTDTQYF. The DNA of the CDR3 is TGCGCCAGCAGCAGGACTAGCGGGGGAACAGATACGCAGTATTTT.